Sequencing of this TCR beta chain was carried out in a study of cytomegalovirus exposure and HLA in healthy donors. Study details: The study's early data release held about 77 million unique TCRs from HLA-typed donors. Within the Caucasian-associated ancestry cluster were 81% of the roughly 430 genotyped donors.

With regard to this clone: The antigen is unknown.

60 Vbeta and 13 Jbeta primers were used in PCR. Generated by immunoSEQ multiplex PCR, the TCRdb table keeps only in-frame clones and is missing some. This table holds approximately 110,000 clones, about 79% found once. The study, taken as a whole, reports: Later analysis identified several of the most significant clusters that appeared linked to common viral pathogens.

The length of the CDR3 is 16 residues. The germline CDR1 and CDR2 sequences are MNHGY and SVAAGI. Trimming removed 3 bases from V and 7 bases from J; junction bases left unmatched: 11. V usage is TRBV6-9 and J usage is TRBJ1-4; 7 bases agree with TRBD1. Sequenced: PBMCs. The TCR comes from a young woman in good health and CMV-seronegative. The CDR3 here is CASSYLQTGKSEKLFF. Written as DNA, the CDR3 is TGTGCCAGCAGTTACCTCCAGACAGGGAAGTCTGAAAAACTGTTTTTT.